One and the same sample provided the 24 T cell receptor beta chains below, sequenced in a study of identical twins. From the 5' RACE reads, TCRdb called clonotypes with MiXCR, one entry per CDR3 protein. The top ten hold roughly 12% of the sample, which has approximately 410,000 distinct CDR3 sequences, around 20% seen once. Sequenced sample: naive T cells sorted from blood. These receptors all stem from a man aged 50 to 60 in good health.

This clonotype was detected ten times or more. This sequence joins TRBV9 and TRBJ2-1; maybe TRBD2 (5 bases). Trimming removed 0 bases at V and 0 bases at J, with 19 bases between. The CDR3 runs 19 residues. CDR1 and CDR2 from the germline V gene are SGDLS and YYNGEE. Written as DNA, the CDR3 is TGTGCCAGCAGCGTAGCTTACGGGGATAGATACTCCTCCTACAATGAGCAGTTCTTC. Translated: CASSVAYGDRYSSYNEQFF.

This chain connects TRBV6-2 or TRBV6-3 to TRBJ1-5; D is unclear. Germline V lookup: CDR1 MNHEY, CDR2 SVGEGT. Trimming removed 0 bases at V and 4 bases at J, with 7 bases between. CDR3 length: 14 residues. CDR3 DNA sequence: TGTGCCAGCAGTTACTCAGTCCGGAATCAGCCCCAGCATTTT. Amino acids: CASSYSVRNQPQHF.

The V gene is TRBV5-1, the J gene TRBJ2-5, with TRBD2 matching over 8 bases. The V segment lost 1 base and the J segment 1 base; nucleotides outside the gene matches: 6. The CDR3 is 16 amino acids. Germline CDR1 is SGHRS and CDR2 is YFSETQ. CDR3: CASSLLGSGTQETQYF. The CDR3 DNA reads as TGCGCCAGCAGCTTGTTGGGTAGCGGGACCCAAGAGACCCAGTACTTC. Full variable domain (rest looked up from reference TRBV5-1 and TRBJ2-5): KAGVTQTPRYLIKTRGQQVTLSCSPISGHRSVSWYQQTPGQGLQFLFEYFSETQRNKGNFPGRFSGRQFSNSRSEMNVSTLELGDSALYLCASSLLGSGTQETQYFGPGTRLLVL.

This clonotype occurred a few times. The genes are TRBV20-1 and TRBJ1-4, with 9 bases that match TRBD1. V shed 5 bases, J shed 10 bases, and the junction held 14 bases outside the gene matches. This CDR3 region has 15 residues. Looked up from germline, CDR1 is DFQATT and CDR2 is SNEGSKA (reference sequence). Written as DNA, the CDR3 is TGCAGTGCTCGCGCCTGGACAGGGGAGGAGGGAAAACTGTTTTTT. It translates to CSARAWTGEEGKLFF.

This clonotype has just a few counts. The chain carries TRBV12-3 or TRBV12-4 and TRBJ1-4; the D gene is possibly TRBD1 (6 bases). The V and J ends lost 6 bases and 10 bases respectively, with 21 bases between them. CDR3 length: 15 amino acids. The CDR3 sequence: CASSPQGRLSGKLFF. The CDR3 DNA reads as TGTGCCAGCAGCCCTCAGGGGAGGTTAAGCGGAAAACTGTTTTTT.

Turning to this clonotype: Just one base apart from a much larger clone, this may be a read error. This chain links TRBV5-1 with TRBJ2-7; D may be TRBD1 (6 bases). This CDR3 comprises 14 residues. V was clipped by 0 bases and J by 2 bases, with 9 bases between them. Germline assignment: CDR1 SGHRS and CDR2 YFSETQ. The CDR3 nucleotides are TGCGCCAGCAGCTTGGGACAGGTGGCCTACGAGCAGTACTTC. This sequence encodes CASSLGQVAYEQYF.

The chain uses TRBV29-1 and TRBJ2-1, with 10 bases identical to TRBD2. This CDR3 comprises 16 residues. The germline CDR1 and CDR2 sequences are SQVTM and ANQGSEA. With V trimmed by 6 bases and J by 10 bases, 18 bases remained unmatched. CDR3 loop: CSVDPSGSIPWYEQFF. Here the CDR3 DNA reads TGCAGCGTAGACCCTAGCGGGAGTATTCCCTGGTACGAGCAGTTCTTC.

The chain uses TRBV24-1 and TRBJ2-7; perhaps TRBD1 as D (6 bases). Germline V gene data show CDR1 as KGHDR and CDR2 as SFDVKD. The CDR3 extends over 14 amino acids. Trimming cost V 7 bases and J 1 base, with 13 bases left between them. In DNA form, the CDR3 reads TGTGCCACCAGCGAAACAGGGAGATCCTACGAGCAGTACTTC. This codes for CATSETGRSYEQYF.

The chain joins TRBV9 to TRBJ2-1, with 9 positions matching TRBD2. Germline CDR1 SGDLS, CDR2 YYNGEE. V shed 4 bases, J shed 8 bases, and the junction held 10 bases outside the gene matches. The CDR3 contains 15 residues. The CDR3 bases are TGTGCCAGCAGCTTTAGCGGGAGAGGTGCGGATGAGCAGTTCTTC. Amino acid sequence: CASSFSGRGADEQFF.

The chain recombines TRBV4-1 with TRBJ1-6; D remains unclear. The CDR3 is made up of 17 amino acids. The germline CDR1 and CDR2 sequences are MGHRA and YSYEKL. V was shortened by 1 base and J by 6 bases, with 16 bases between the two germline ends. The CDR3 DNA sequence: TGCGCCAGCAGCCAAGGGGTTCAGTTCGTAGTTAATTCACCCCTCCACTTT. Protein sequence: CASSQGVQFVVNSPLHF.

J is TRBJ1-1 and V is TRBV2; D may be TRBD1 (5 bases). The ends were cut back, 1 base at V and 0 bases at J, with 9 bases in the middle. The CDR3 loop spans 15 amino acids. Germline V gene sequence: CDR1 SNHLY, CDR2 FYNNEI. In nucleotides, the CDR3 is TGTGCCAGCAGTGAAGTCAGGGACCTGAACACTGAAGCTTTCTTT. Protein: CASSEVRDLNTEAFF.

This clonotype was seen a handful of times. The rearrangement links TRBV11-1 to TRBJ2-1, with no clear D. V gave up 3 bases and J gave up 4 bases, with 10 bases separating them. Germline V gene sequence: CDR1 SGHAT, CDR2 FQDESV (reference sequence). The CDR3 totals 14 residues. This CDR3 reads CASSLARIYNEQFF. CDR3 nucleotides: TGTGCCAGCAGCTTGGCCCGTATTTACAATGAGCAGTTCTTC. Complete variable domain (other parts from reference TRBV11-1 and TRBJ2-1): EAEVAQSPRYKITEKSQAVAFWCDPISGHATLYWYRQILGQGPELLVQFQDESVVDDSQLPKDRFSAERLKGVDSTLKIQPAELGDSAMYLCASSLARIYNEQFFGPGTRLTVL.

This clonotype has a handful of counts. The chain employs TRBV12-3 or TRBV12-4 and TRBJ2-1; the D is unclear. This CDR3 contains 13 residues. With 3 bases removed from V and 4 bases from J, the gap between germline ends came to 7 bases. The CDR3 DNA is TGTGCCAGCAGTTTGATTGGGTACAATGAGCAGTTCTTC. Its translation: CASSLIGYNEQFF.

This clonotype has ten or more counts. This chain uses TRBV28 with TRBJ1-5, with D tentatively TRBD1 (5 bases). The CDR3 sequence is 18 residues long. With 4 bases removed from V and 0 bases from J, the gap between germline ends came to 19 bases. From germline, CDR1 is MDHEN and CDR2 SYDVKM. The CDR3 here is CASSSHRGGYNSNQPQHF. The CDR3 DNA reads as TGTGCCAGCAGTTCCCATCGGGGGGGGTACAATAGCAATCAGCCCCAGCATTTT. The full variable domain, its missing parts supplied by reference TRBV28 and TRBJ1-5, is DVKVTQSSRYLVKRTGEKVFLECVQDMDHENMFWYRQDPGLGLRLIYFSYDVKMKEKGDIPEGYSVSREKKERFSLILESASTNQTSMYLCASSSHRGGYNSNQPQHFGDGTRLSIL.

A remark on this clonotype: A junction boundary mismatches the germline segment, possibly from a read error. This sequence joins TRBV3-1 and TRBJ2-7; D is unclear. CDR3 length equals 15 residues. Germline values: CDR1 LGHDT, CDR2 YNNKEL (reference sequence). CDR3 DNA: TGTGCTAGCAGCCAAAACCCGGACGCAGCCTACGAGCAGTACTTC. Protein product: CASSQNPDAAYEQYF.

V is TRBV5-5 and J is TRBJ2-3; D unresolved. Trimming shortened V by 0 bases and J by 6 bases, and 11 bases separated the two germline ends. CDR1 and CDR2 from the germline V gene are SGHKS and YYEKEE (reference sequence). This CDR3 has 14 amino acids. The CDR3 protein is CASSLEPLRDTQYF. CDR3 coding DNA: TGTGCCAGCAGCTTGGAACCCCTCAGGGATACGCAGTATTTT.

The sample holds many counts of this clonotype. This chain connects TRBV12-3 or TRBV12-4 to TRBJ1-1, with D unclear. The length of the CDR3 is 12 residues. Trimming cost V 4 bases and J 7 bases, with 10 bases left between them. CDR3 in DNA: TGTGCCAGCAGTTACGGACTGAATGAAGCTTTCTTT. Amino acids: CASSYGLNEAFF.

The CDR3 sequence is CASSPGDYPQYF. The DNA for the CDR3 is TGTGCCAGCAGCCCGGGGGACTATCCGCAGTATTTT. The chain couples TRBV5-6 to TRBJ2-3; 7 nucleotides line up with TRBD2. V was clipped by 4 bases and J by 10 bases; unmatched bases: 6. From germline, CDR1 is SGHDT and CDR2 YYEEEE. This CDR3 contains 12 residues.

The chain employs TRBV11-2 and TRBJ2-7; TRBD2 agrees at 10 bases. This CDR3 region has 18 residues. Germline lookup yields CDR1 SGHAT and CDR2 FQNNGV. J gave up 1 base and V 5 bases, and 14 bases lay outside the gene matches. CDR3 loop: CASSPVAVLAGVSYEQYF. The CDR3 DNA sequence: TGTGCCAGCAGCCCAGTAGCGGTCCTAGCGGGGGTTTCCTACGAGCAGTACTTC.

There are many counts of this clonotype. The rearrangement links TRBV6-5 to TRBJ1-1, with D perhaps matching TRBD1 (6 bases). Germline assignment: CDR1 MNHEY and CDR2 SVGAGI. Deletions cut 5 bases from V and 4 bases from J, with 17 bases between. This CDR3 region has 15 residues. For the CDR3, the DNA is TGTGCCAGCAGTCACCGGGGGGGGGCAGGCACTGAAGCTTTCTTT. Protein product: CASSHRGGAGTEAFF.

This chain connects TRBV15 to TRBJ2-3, with D unclear. Trimming stripped 3 bases from V and 1 base from J, with 2 bases between. The CDR3 sequence is 12 residues long. The germline V gene has CDR1 LNHNV and CDR2 YYDKDF (reference sequence). The CDR3 sequence is CATSSRTDTQYF. DNA of the CDR3: TGTGCCACCAGCAGTCGCACAGATACGCAGTATTTT.

This clonotype was seen a handful of times. The genes are TRBV28 and TRBJ2-1; D perhaps matches TRBD1 (5 bases). Looked up from germline, CDR1 is MDHEN and CDR2 is SYDVKM. The CDR3 length is 13 residues. The ends were cut back, 6 bases at V and 4 bases at J, with 10 bases in the middle. DNA for the CDR3: TGTGCCAGCAGACACGACAGTTACAATGAGCAGTTCTTC. As protein: CASRHDSYNEQFF.

The rearrangement links TRBV5-1 to TRBJ2-6, with 9 bases identical to TRBD1. The J segment lost 2 bases and the V segment lost 0 bases, leaving 0 bases of the junction unmatched. Germline V gene data show CDR1 as SGHRS and CDR2 as YFSETQ. The CDR3 spans 16 residues. DNA for the CDR3: TGCGCCAGCAGCTTGGACAGGGGGCCTGGGGCCAACGTCCTGACTTTC. It encodes CASSLDRGPGANVLTF. The variable domain in full, completed from reference TRBV5-1 and TRBJ2-6, reads KAGVTQTPRYLIKTRGQQVTLSCSPISGHRSVSWYQQTPGQGLQFLFEYFSETQRNKGNFPGRFSGRQFSNSRSEMNVSTLELGDSALYLCASSLDRGPGANVLTFGAGSRLTVL.

The genes are TRBV18 and TRBJ1-3; D is unresolved. CDR1 is KGHSH and CDR2 is LQKENI in the germline V gene. The length of the CDR3 is 15 residues. V shed 3 bases and J shed 0 bases, with 9 bases lying between them. CDR3 residues: CASSPSTFSGNTIYF. The CDR3 nucleotides read TGTGCCAGCTCACCTTCTACTTTCTCTGGAAACACCATATATTTT.